This record covers a single T cell receptor (beta chain). Its specificity is unknown. The CDR3 is made up of 13 amino acids. Germline values: CDR1 MNHNS, CDR2 SASEGT. Trimming stripped 8 bases from V and 3 bases from J, with 14 bases between. The TCR beta CDR3 regions underwent amplification from RNA transcripts. HTBI-primed first-round RT-PCR preceded second-round multiplex PCR. TCRdb called the multiplex PCR reads again in MiXCR, with one record for every CDR3 protein. This table has 170,000 or so distinct CDR3 sequences, 30% to 45% appearing once. Ophthalmopathy was moderately-to-severely active, CAS at least 3, NOSPECS at least 4, lasting under 3 months. Physicians reached a diagnosis by relying on clinical symptoms, serum thyroxine, TRAb, thyroid ultrasound and orbital computed tomography. This entry comes from a study of Graves' ophthalmopathy and Graves' hyperthyroidism. Study overall: Peripheral blood sampling preceded any treatment and occurred at initial diagnosis. General observations from the study: Sensitivity of around 70% and specificity of less than 75% were achieved by the model that predicted ophthalmopathy progression.

The sample comprised peripheral blood. The clonotype originates from a woman between 35 and 50 years old with Graves' ophthalmopathy. The chain links TRBV6-1 to TRBJ2-7; unclear D gene. CDR3 nucleotide sequence: TGTGCCAGCGGAAGGGCTTCGGTCTACGAGCAGTACTTC. It codes for CASGRASVYEQYF.